One T cell receptor beta chain is described in this entry. This sample was taken from a study of blood T cell repertoires in COVID-19. This table comes from immunoSEQ multiplex PCR, and its TCRdb copy is limited to in-frame clones, with some not included. The table shows about 200,000 clones, with around 87% occurring only once. Germline V lookup: CDR1 SGHTA, CDR2 FQGNSA. With 2 bases removed from V and 4 bases from J, the gap between germline ends came to 8 bases. This CDR3 comprises 13 residues. This TCR was recovered from a woman aged 50 to 65 with COVID-19, enrolled during active disease. Sequences were obtained from peripheral blood. The rearrangement uses TRBV7-2 and TRBJ1-2; no reliable D call. CDR3 protein: CASSLRRTYGYTF. In DNA form, the CDR3 reads TGTGCCAGCAGCTTAAGGAGGACCTATGGCTACACCTTC.